This T cell receptor beta chain was identified in a study of T cells in Graves' hyperthyroidism and ophthalmopathy (dated by TCRdb to between 2017 and 2020). For the wider study: Peripheral blood was sampled at the time of initial diagnosis, prior to any treatment. To identify distinguishing TCR V-J signatures, a discovery cohort of some 100 patients was used, comprising 40 to 45 with Graves' ophthalmopathy and about 59 with stable Graves' hyperthyroidism. Whether ophthalmopathy could be predicted prospectively was tested in an independent validation cohort made up of roughly 20 hyperthyroidism patients plus 17 patients who later progressed to ophthalmopathy. The 100 discovery patients were randomly split 7:3 into training and test sets. Thyroid tissue and blood T-cell repertoires from more than 5 Graves' hyperthyroidism patients were also compared in the study. After sampling, hyperthyroidism patients received methimazole starting at 30 mg daily, and ophthalmopathy patients received high-dose intravenous methylprednisolone. The paper reports TCR Vbeta CDR3 sequencing of some 140 peripheral blood samples: under 45 ophthalmopathy, about 75 hyperthyroidism and approximately 17 progressor patients.

Graves' hyperthyroidism was defined as stable when no progression to ophthalmopathy occurred over 18 months of follow-up. Hyperthyroidism patients were newly diagnosed, had a disease duration of under 2 months, and were aged 18 to 65 years. Patients with uncontrolled infections, other autoimmune diseases, pregnancy or lactation were excluded. Clinical symptoms, serum thyroxine and TRAb, thyroid ultrasound, and orbital computed tomography formed the basis for the diagnoses. PBMCs were separated from 7.5 to 10 ml of fresh peripheral blood using Ficoll-Paque density gradient centrifugation. Total RNA was extracted using Trizol reagent, and RNA quality was assessed on an Agilent 2100 Bioanalyzer. The TCR beta CDR3 regions were amplified from the RNA transcripts. The first round of RT-PCR for the TCR CDR3 was performed with the HTBI primer set and the Qiagen OneStep RT-PCR kit. Libraries were constructed in a second round of multiplex PCR, after which size selection and purification were performed. Paired-end sequencing of the libraries was performed with 100 bp reads on an Illumina HiSeq2000. In the authors' own workflow: SOAPnuke was used to process the raw data, with reads discarded if the reads contained adapters or uncalled bases, had a mean Phred below 15, or lacked an exact constant-primer or identifier match. High-quality paired reads were merged with COPE v1.2.5, and unique nucleotide sequences were defined as clonotypes. Clonotypes were aligned to IMGT TRBV, TRBD and TRBJ reference segments using MiTCR v1.1. The analysis was restricted to V-J combinations with a frequency above 0.0001, which together covered just over 99% of the repertoires. The TCS score was defined as F50 (clonal expansion) divided by E x V (chaos), with BLOSUM62-based TCRdist calculated between CDR3 peptides within each V-J. Welch's t-statistics and random forest reduced fewer than 600 V-J features to 10 to 15, which were used in a naive Bayes classifier (R e1071). TCRdb's own reprocessing of the public reads used fastp at Q25 and MiXCR and kept productive beta chains. Here each entry gathers all rows of one CDR3 protein and keeps the most common genes and DNA. The V and J calls were determined by TCRdb, not by the authors. The sample contains 300,000 to 350,000 distinct CDR3 sequences, 20% to 25% of them found a single time. Jointly, the top ten make up over 45% of the sample.

Study-wide conclusions, independent of this receptor: No statistical method was used to fix the sample size in advance, and group allocation was not hidden from the investigators. Ophthalmopathy was separated from stable hyperthyroidism by a 13 V-J signature model, with around 90% sensitivity and approximately 81% specificity obtained in cross-validation and 80%/75% obtained in testing. During validation, the model predicted progression to ophthalmopathy a median of about 5.9 months ahead of onset, with almost 71% sensitivity and about 72% specificity. Most expanded thyroid clonotypes (frequency above 0.001) were also detected in blood, suggesting blood repertoires may reflect thyroid immune responses.

A remark on this clonotype: Its antigen specificity is not known. No base qualities exist here, and no much larger clone lies one base off it.

V lost 3 bases and J lost 1 base; the stretch between them is 13 bases long. The CDR3 covers 15 residues, taking in both the cysteine and the phenylalanine. The sequence is cut down to CDR3 DNA, 45 bases in frame from base 1. The sequencing sample was made of blood. In this chain, TRBV12-3 or TRBV12-4 is recombined with TRBJ2-7; TRBD1 is possibly the D segment (6 matching bases). This TCR was recovered from a woman aged 45-65 years with Graves' hyperthyroidism. The DNA sequence is given as TGTGCCAGCAGTTTGGGACAAACCCTATCCTACGAGCAGTACTTC. The translation is CASSLGQTLSYEQYF.